This TCR beta chain emerged from a study of T cell clonality in common variable immunodeficiency (dated by TCRdb to about 2015). Paper-wide results and their limitations: Even though DNA input was the same, control samples had an average of around 78,000 unique sequences each, compared with roughly 30,000 in CVID samples. Increased TCRbeta clonality was found in CVID subjects compared with healthy controls (t-test p = 0.018), with the increase being most characteristic of about a third of subjects. Reportedly, TCRbeta sequences from CVID had fewer deletions and N-nucleotide insertions, and highly modified clones with 13 or more V deletions were absent from CVID. CVID subjects shared fewer TCRbeta clones with each other than healthy controls did (p < 0.0001). It was noted by the authors that sequencing of the repertoires of T cell subpopulations would be needed to clarify the cause of the increased clonality in CVID. Correlations between repertoire features and clinical complications were limited by patient heterogeneity within the CVID cohort.

CDR1 MRHNA and CDR2 SNTAGT were looked up in the germline V gene. The CDR3 spans 9 residues, from the cysteine through the phenylalanine. Shown are 18 bases from within the CDR3, in frame from base 1. There are many counts of this clone. Its antigen target is currently unknown. The read ends 3 residues early relative to the CDR3; the germline J gene fills the gap. Most of the CVID patients and most of the healthy controls were of Caucasian heritage. From each donor, about 4.5 to 9 ml of heparinized peripheral whole blood was collected. Genomic DNA from adults with common variable immune deficiency (CVID) and from healthy adult controls was used to sequence TCRbeta CDR3 repertoires. A total of approximately 22 healthy adult volunteers (approximately 12 female and around 10 male; age range about 20 to 66 years, mean age approximately 34) were included in the control group. To isolate peripheral blood mononuclear cells, diluted blood was subjected to density centrifugation over Hypaque 1077 or Ficoll-Paque. Unsorted mononuclear cells served as the source of genomic DNA, which was extracted either by Qiagen column purification or by a centrifugation-based method.

For sequencing input, CVID and control samples contributed equivalent amounts of genomic DNA. For every sample, a 60 bp segment covering the rearranged TCRbeta CDR3 region was amplified and then sequenced. The immunoSEQ assay, a bias-corrected multiplex PCR with high-throughput sequencing, was employed for TCRbeta amplification. Processing in the source paper ran as follows. Every unique nucleotide sequence was considered a clone and was annotated with V, D and J genes, copy number and frequency. Sequences were labeled productive if in frame, and non-productive if out of frame or containing stop codons. As previously described, clonality was computed from Shannon's entropy. The predicted amino acid sequences of productive clones were used to derive the mean CDR3 Kyte-Doolittle hydropathy. Hierarchical clustering of scaled V gene usage was performed with the R hclust function using Manhattan distance and complete linkage. Sharing of clones by CDR3 amino acid sequence was evaluated by resampling 12 repertoires per group over 100 rounds. The repertoires were searched for around 72 published EBV-specific and 200 to 300 published CMV-specific TCRbeta sequences. A couple of CVID samples that yielded fewer than 10,000 sequences were excluded from the analysis, so approximately 40 CVID repertoires were retained. This is the immuneACCESS table as TCRdb keeps it, with only in-frame sequences that have V and J called. A part of the clones is gone; compared with another copy, unresolved V genes explain less than half, and the rest is unexplained. That table furnishes V, J and clone size, whereas the DNA furnished D and trimming. This sample was tabulated with under 45,000 clones, among which there are no singletons. Roughly a tenth of the sample lies in the top ten.

The sequenced sample was peripheral blood mononuclear cells. Here the chain combines TRBV6-4 and TRBJ1-1, and the D gene may be TRBD1, 5 bases matching. This sequence originates from a person between 18 and 69 years old in good health. The CDR3 protein: CIQGTEAFF. Incomplete CDR3 DNA: TGTATCCAGGGCACTGAA.